This passage covers 24 T cell receptor beta chains from one sample sequenced in a study of blood T cell repertoires in COVID-19. TCRdb keeps only in-frame clones here, not all; method: immunoSEQ multiplex PCR. The sample shows about 300,000 clones, about 85% of them seen only once. Sequencing was carried out using peripheral blood. The source is a man between 18 and 29 years old with active or convalescent COVID-19.

This sequence joins TRBV11-2 and TRBJ2-5; 16 bases match TRBD2. The CDR3 is 17 residues long. Germline trimming cut 5 bases from V and 5 bases from J; bases unmatched to any gene: 8. Per germline, CDR1 SGHAT and CDR2 FQNNGV. This chain's CDR3 is CASSAGTSGRALETQYF. The CDR3 DNA sequence: TGTGCCAGCAGCGCAGGGACTAGCGGGAGGGCCCTGGAGACCCAGTACTTC.

The chain joins TRBV4-1 to TRBJ1-1, with D hard to call. The CDR3 covers 16 residues. Trimming took 0 bases from V and 11 from J, leaving 22 bases between them. Germline CDR1 and CDR2: MGHRA and YSYEKL. For the CDR3, the DNA is TGCGCCAGCAGCCAAGAATCCGGGAGACTTACAATGAAGGCTTTCTTT. Amino acid sequence: CASSQESGRLTMKAFF.

J is TRBJ1-1 and V is TRBV3-1 (or the pseudogene TRBV3-2); D remains unclear. V lost 4 bases and J 8 bases, leaving 11 bases between the germline ends. CDR1 is LGHDT and CDR2 is YNNKEL in the germline V gene (reference sequence). The CDR3 sequence is 12 residues long. The CDR3 is CASSPGYHEAFF. The CDR3 bases are TGTGCCAGCAGCCCCGGGTACCACGAAGCTTTCTTT.

The chain carries TRBV9 and TRBJ1-3; a possible D gene is TRBD1 (6 bases). Germline lookup yields CDR1 SGDLS and CDR2 YYNGEE. Trimming pared 4 bases from V and 4 bases from J, leaving 15 bases between. The CDR3 runs to 15 residues. CDR3 DNA sequence: TGTGCCAGCAGCCCCACAGGGAAGGCGGGAAACACCATATATTTT. Amino acids: CASSPTGKAGNTIYF.

The V and J genes are TRBV27 and TRBJ2-7; tentative D call: TRBD1 (5 bases). Germline V lookup: CDR1 MNHEY, CDR2 SMNVEV (reference sequence). V was trimmed by 2 bases and J by 2 bases, leaving 7 bases between them. The CDR3 spans 13 residues. CDR3 coding DNA: TGTGCCAGCAGTTTAGCAGGGCCCTACGAGCAGTACTTC. Its translation: CASSLAGPYEQYF.

This chain joins TRBV3-1 (or the pseudogene TRBV3-2) and TRBJ2-5, with 10 positions matching TRBD2. Germline values: CDR1 LGHDT, CDR2 YNNKEL (reference sequence). The V and J ends lost 10 bases and 4 bases, in that order; junction bases with no gene match: 6. The CDR3 sequence is 13 residues long. In DNA, the CDR3 is TGTGCCACGGGGGGACTAGCGAGAGAGACCCAGTACTTC. It encodes CATGGLARETQYF.

The chain links TRBV19 to TRBJ1-5, with 7 bases fitting TRBD1. Trimming took 4 bases from V and 7 from J; bases not matched to a gene: 10. Looked up from germline, CDR1 is LNHDA and CDR2 is SQIVND (reference sequence). The CDR3 length is 15 residues. The CDR3 sequence is CASSSAPGGGQPQHF. CDR3 nucleotide sequence: TGTGCCAGTAGTAGCGCCCCAGGGGGTGGGCAGCCCCAGCATTTT. Variable domain in full (rest from reference TRBV19 and TRBJ1-5): DGGITQSPKYLFRKEGQNVTLSCEQNLNHDAMYWYRQDPGQGLRLIYYSQIVNDFQKGDIAEGYSVSREKKESFPLTVTSAQKNPTAFYLCASSSAPGGGQPQHFGDGTRLSIL.

The chain has TRBV4-1 and TRBJ2-7; the D is unclear. Deletions cut 0 bases from V and 2 bases from J, with 11 bases between. The germline V gene encodes CDR1 MGHRA and CDR2 YSYEKL. The CDR3 is 15 residues long. The CDR3 nucleotides read TGCGCCAGCAGCCAAGATGGAACAGACACCTACGAGCAGTACTTC. It specifies CASSQDGTDTYEQYF.

This chain links TRBV7-2 with TRBJ2-1, with 13 bases that match TRBD2. The V segment lost 3 bases and the J segment 1 base; nucleotides outside the gene matches: 9. The CDR3 has 19 residues. Per germline, CDR1 SGHTA and CDR2 FQGNSA. CDR3: CASSFPATSGRSSYNEQFF. The CDR3 DNA is TGTGCCAGCAGCTTCCCCGCGACTAGCGGGAGGAGTTCCTACAATGAGCAGTTCTTC.

The chain combines TRBV11-2 with TRBJ1-5; 9 bases line up with TRBD1. The germline gives CDR1 SGHAT, CDR2 FQNNGV. V lost 3 bases, J lost 2 bases, and 5 bases stayed unmatched. This CDR3 has 16 residues. The CDR3 is CASSLGQGMGNQPQHF. CDR3 nucleotides: TGTGCCAGCAGCTTGGGACAGGGTATGGGCAATCAGCCCCAGCATTTT.

The chain combines TRBV2 with TRBJ2-4; no clear D gene. Trimming left V 3 bases short and J 9 bases short, with 12 bases between. CDR1 is SNHLY, CDR2 FYNNEI, per germline. The CDR3 length is 13 residues. The CDR3 sequence is CASSDSLEVIQYF. In DNA, the CDR3 is TGTGCCAGCAGTGACAGCCTAGAGGTCATTCAGTACTTC.

This rearrangement joins TRBV11-1 to TRBJ2-2; maybe TRBD2 (5 bases). Between the trimmed V and J ends, which lost 5 bases and 6 bases, there was a span of 16 bases. The CDR3 runs to 15 residues. The germline CDR1 and CDR2 sequences are SGHAT and FQDESV (reference sequence). The CDR3 bases are TGTGCCAGCAGCCCGGGATTGAGAGGGTCCGGGGAGCTGTTTTTT. Protein: CASSPGLRGSGELFF.

With regard to this clone: The same CDR3 also results from other DNA sequences found in this sample. V usage is TRBV27 and J usage is TRBJ2-7, with 7 bases aligning to TRBD2. CDR3 length: 14 residues. The V and J ends lost 5 bases and 2 bases, in that order; junction bases with no gene match: 6. In germline, CDR1 is MNHEY, CDR2 SMNVEV (reference sequence). CDR3 in amino acids: CASSPERGPYEQYF. In nucleotides, the CDR3 is TGTGCCAGCAGTCCAGAGCGGGGCCCCTACGAGCAGTACTTC.

The rearrangement links TRBV5-5 to TRBJ1-2; D remains unclear. The CDR3 runs 13 residues. V dropped 0 bases and J dropped 7 bases, with 10 bases sitting between them. The germline gives CDR1 SGHKS, CDR2 YYEKEE (reference sequence). The CDR3 here is CASSLGRVSGYTF. The DNA of the CDR3 is TGTGCCAGCAGCTTGGGGCGGGTCTCTGGCTACACCTTC.

The V call is TRBV6-1, the J call TRBJ1-5, with D possibly TRBD1 on 5 matching bases. Germline V CDR1 and CDR2: MNHNS, SASEGT. The CDR3 totals 13 residues. Trimming shortened V by 2 bases and J by 11 bases, and 13 bases separated the two germline ends. CDR3 sequence reads: CASSETEGRAQHF. The DNA for the CDR3 is TGTGCCAGCAGTGAAACGGAGGGCAGGGCCCAGCATTTT.

Here the CDR3 reads CASSLGGAGEKLFF. CDR3 DNA sequence: TGTGCCAGCAGCTTGGGTGGAGCGGGGGAAAAACTGTTTTTT. V and J are TRBV5-5 and TRBJ1-4; D gene uncertain. The V gene lost 0 bases and the J gene lost 8 bases, with 11 bases spanning the gap. Germline CDR1 and CDR2: SGHKS and YYEKEE (reference sequence). The CDR3 has 14 amino acids.

This clone has a handful of counts. V gene TRBV15 combines with J gene TRBJ1-3, with TRBD1 matching over 8 bases. From germline, CDR1 is LNHNV and CDR2 YYDKDF (reference sequence). V shed 5 bases, J shed 4 bases, and the junction held 4 bases outside the gene matches. The length of the CDR3 is 14 residues. CDR3 DNA: TGTGCCACCAGCTGGGGGACAGGAGGAAACACCATATATTTT. Amino acids: CATSWGTGGNTIYF.

The J gene is TRBJ1-1, the V gene TRBV14; tentatively, D is TRBD1 (5 bases). The CDR3 spans 14 residues. V lost 3 bases to trimming and J lost 3 bases, with 11 bases between them. Germline V CDR1 and CDR2: SGHDN, FVKESK. CDR3 loop: CASSQEAGYTEAFF. The CDR3, as DNA: TGTGCCAGCAGCCAGGAAGCAGGGTACACTGAAGCTTTCTTT.

The chain uses TRBV5-1 and TRBJ2-1, with 9 bases identical to TRBD2. Germline V gene sequence: CDR1 SGHRS, CDR2 YFSETQ. The CDR3 contains 15 residues. V lost 6 bases, J lost 8 bases, and 12 bases stayed unmatched. Here the CDR3 reads CASKRLADYLDEQFF. In nucleotides, the CDR3 is TGCGCCAGCAAACGACTAGCGGATTATCTTGATGAGCAGTTCTTC.

CDR3 sequence: CASSLGGQEYEQYF. The CDR3 nucleotides read TGTGCCAGCAGCTTAGGGGGACAGGAATACGAGCAGTACTTC. The chain is built from TRBV7-2 and TRBJ2-7, with 8 nucleotides matching TRBD1. Germline assignment: CDR1 SGHTA and CDR2 FQGNSA. V was clipped by 1 base and J by 4 bases; unmatched bases: 3. This CDR3 has 14 amino acids.

In its sample, this clone was seen once. V is TRBV5-1 and J is TRBJ2-3; D not certain. V was clipped by 4 bases and J by 3 bases, with 15 bases between them. This CDR3 is 15 amino acids long. CDR1 is SGHRS and CDR2 is YFSETQ in the germline V gene. In DNA, the CDR3 is TGCGCCAGCAGCCCGTCGAGTGTTCGTACAGATACGCAGTATTTT. Amino acids: CASSPSSVRTDTQYF. Full variable domain (missing parts from reference TRBV5-1 and TRBJ2-3): KAGVTQTPRYLIKTRGQQVTLSCSPISGHRSVSWYQQTPGQGLQFLFEYFSETQRNKGNFPGRFSGRQFSNSRSEMNVSTLELGDSALYLCASSPSSVRTDTQYFGPGTRLTVL.

The rearrangement joins TRBV12-5 to TRBJ1-4; TRBD1 is a possible D gene (6 bases). V was shortened by 2 bases and J by 6 bases, with 13 bases between the two germline ends. CDR1 and CDR2 (germline): LGHNT, FRNRAP. CDR3 length: 15 amino acids. For the CDR3, the DNA is TGTGCTAGTGGTTTGACAGGGAAGGGGGATGAAAAACTGTTTTTT. Encoded protein: CASGLTGKGDEKLFF.

This clone was seen only a few times. The chain carries TRBV9 and TRBJ1-6; unclear D gene. Trimming pared 1 base from V and 5 bases from J, leaving 10 bases between. CDR1 and CDR2 from the germline V gene are SGDLS and YYNGEE. The CDR3 totals 15 residues. The CDR3, as DNA: TGTGCCAGCAGCGTATCGGGGAGGGATAATTCACCCCTCCACTTT. Translation: CASSVSGRDNSPLHF.

The V gene is TRBV7-2, the J gene TRBJ2-2; 11 bases map to TRBD2. V trimming: 5 bases; J trimming: 7 bases; junction bases outside the gene matches: 9. The length of the CDR3 is 16 residues. Germline V CDR1 and CDR2: SGHTA, FQGNSA. The CDR3 protein is CASSAPSGGRGGELFF. CDR3 sequence (DNA): TGTGCCAGCAGCGCCCCTAGCGGGGGGCGTGGCGGGGAGCTGTTTTTT.